This TCR beta chain was captured by sequencing in a study of cytomegalovirus exposure and HLA in healthy donors. The overall study: Of 350 to 400 genotyped donors, 81% grouped in the Caucasian-associated ancestry cluster. General study points: In a later analysis, HLA-associated TCR beta chains were more clonally expanded than equally common others. The records held CMV serostatus as the only immune exposure information.

The study ran its PCR with 60 Vbeta and 13 Jbeta primers. The data were produced by immunoSEQ multiplex PCR, yet TCRdb's version contains in-frame clones alone and is incomplete. Among 120,000 or so clones listed, over 60% were seen once. The germline V gene encodes CDR1 MDHEN and CDR2 SYDVKM. This CDR3 comprises 16 residues. With V trimmed by 5 bases and J by 5 bases, 5 bases remained unmatched. As to this clone: Its target is not known.

The specimen was PBMCs. The chain employs TRBV28 and TRBJ2-5, with 16 bases that match TRBD2. This TCR was recovered from a man aged 25 to 40 in good health and CMV-seronegative. CDR3 amino acids: CASSPGLAGGSETQYF. The CDR3 DNA is TGTGCCAGCAGTCCGGGACTAGCGGGAGGGTCGGAGACCCAGTACTTC. Full variable domain (rest looked up from reference TRBV28 and TRBJ2-5): DVKVTQSSRYLVKRTGEKVFLECVQDMDHENMFWYRQDPGLGLRLIYFSYDVKMKEKGDIPEGYSVSREKKERFSLILESASTNQTSMYLCASSPGLAGGSETQYFGPGTRLLVL.